This TCR beta chain emerged from a study of identical twins. Points from the study as a whole: Twins shared beta out-of-frame sequences in excess, but this excess was weaker. Within cord blood, abundant beta clonotypes carried fewer insertions, but memory repertoires showed no such trend. The authors drew conclusions from cross-sectional statistical analysis rather than following the same donors.

The CDR3 loop spans 13 amino acids. V shed 4 bases and J 10 bases; nucleotides not matched to a gene: 7. CDR1 and CDR2 (germline): SNHLY, FYNNEI. Through template switching, a universal primer site was introduced, and the cDNA contained unique molecular identifiers. One entry per CDR3 protein, called by TCRdb with MiXCR from the 5' RACE reads. Among about 900,000 distinct CDR3 sequences listed, 10% to 15% were seen once. The sample holds many counts of this clonotype. The antigen is undetermined. The same data also contributed to another study, on yellow fever vaccine responses in identical twins.

The source of this sequence is a woman under 30 in good health. The sample comprised PBMCs. The chain joins TRBV2 to TRBJ2-1; 7 bases align to TRBD1. The CDR3 spells CASSVDRAREQFF. In DNA, the CDR3 is TGTGCCAGCAGTGTCGACAGGGCGAGAGAGCAGTTCTTC.